The clone carrying this TCR beta chain was counted a single time. This sample stems from a study of T cell changes during pregnancy in multiple sclerosis. Clones were sequenced by immunoSEQ multiplex PCR, and TCRdb holds only the in-frame ones, with some missing. This table holds 80,000 to 130,000 clones, 85% to 95% found once. The CDR3 is made up of 17 amino acids. Germline V gene lookup returns CDR1 MDHEN and CDR2 SYDVKM. Unmatched junction bases numbered 13, after V lost 3 bases and J lost 5 bases. V gene TRBV28 combines with J gene TRBJ1-1; TRBD1 matches at 9 bases. The sequencing used peripheral blood, collected before pregnancy. The receptor was derived from a female donor with multiple sclerosis, enrolled in a pregnancy study. This CDR3 is CASSFSGTGISGTEAFF. In nucleotides, the CDR3 is TGTGCCAGCAGTTTCAGCGGGACAGGGATCTCTGGGACTGAAGCTTTCTTT.